The rows below give T cell receptor beta chains drawn from one sample of a study of T-cell reconstitution after alpha-beta-depleted transplantation in children. A single record per CDR3 protein comes from TCRdb applying MiXCR to the PCR reads. Of 80,000 to 95,000 distinct CDR3 sequences listed, roughly 7.7% were seen once; the top ten hold under 8%. The material was PBMCs from the stem cell graft donor, obtained from the stem cell graft. These receptors all come from a human donor who donated a stem cell graft to a child with congenital amegakaryocytic thrombocytopenia. Both conserved end residues are part of each CDR3. Fields, in order: D gene, V gene, J gene, clone size, CDR3 protein, CDR3 DNA. A D gene is named only where the DNA matches it firmly. Some rows mark clone size as missing; the rest say once, few, many or name a class of expanded clone.

TRBD2,TRBV2,TRBJ2-3,many,CASSGRETDTQYF,TGTGCCAGTAGCGGGAGGGAGACAGATACGCAGTATTTT
-,TRBV6-1,TRBJ1-5,many,CASSEAAIQPQHF,TGTGCCAGCAGTGAAGCAGCGATTCAGCCCCAGCATTTT
-,TRBV20-1,TRBJ1-6,many,CSAKAPTGNSPLHF,TGCAGTGCAAAGGCCCCAACGGGAAATTCACCCCTCCACTTT
TRBD1,TRBV5-5,TRBJ1-5,many,CASSSRQGEGQPQHF,TGTGCCAGCAGCTCTCGACAGGGAGAAGGGCAGCCCCAGCATTTT
-,TRBV12-3/TRBV12-4,TRBJ2-1,many,CASSLFLENEQFF,TGTGCCAGCAGTTTATTCTTGGAGAATGAGCAGTTCTTC
-,TRBV9,TRBJ2-3,many,CASSVDGTYPSTDTQYF,TGTGCCAGCAGCGTAGACGGTACATACCCTAGCACAGATACGCAGTATTTT
TRBD1,TRBV29-1,TRBJ2-1,-,CSVDGTGVPYNEQFF,TGCAGCGTTGATGGGACAGGGGTTCCCTACAATGAGCAGTTCTTC
-,TRBV28,TRBJ1-5,many,CASSLQRNQPQHF,TGTGCCAGCAGTTTACAGCGCAATCAGCCCCAGCATTTT
-,TRBV28,TRBJ1-2,many,CASSPTGTLGPGYTF,TGTGCCAGCAGTCCCACCGGGACCCTGGGGCCTGGCTACACCTTC
-,TRBV28,TRBJ1-4,many,CASSPPRGEKLFF,TGTGCCAGCAGTCCTCCCCGCGGTGAAAAACTGTTTTTT
-,TRBV28,TRBJ2-7,many,CASALGSGGESYEQYF,TGTGCCAGCGCCCTGGGGTCAGGTGGGGAATCCTACGAGCAGTACTTC
TRBD2,TRBV7-2,TRBJ2-5,many,CASSPLGLADKETQYF,TGTGCCAGCAGCCCCCTGGGACTAGCGGACAAAGAGACCCAGTACTTC
TRBD2,TRBV7-2,TRBJ2-3,medium-sized,CASSTAGSADTQYF,TGTGCCAGCAGCACAGCGGGAAGCGCAGATACGCAGTATTTT
TRBD2,TRBV20-1,TRBJ2-2,many,CSARDASGSWPGELFF,TGCAGTGCTAGAGATGCTAGCGGGAGTTGGCCCGGGGAGCTGTTTTTT
-,TRBV7-2,TRBJ1-2,few,CASSPGGGLIYGYTF,TGTGCCAGCAGCCCTGGAGGGGGGCTAATCTATGGCTACACCTTC
-,TRBV10-3,TRBJ2-1,many,CAISDDPSNEQFF,TGTGCCATCAGTGACGACCCTTCCAATGAGCAGTTCTTC
-,TRBV5-1,TRBJ2-1,many,CASNLLDPADEQFF,TGCGCCAGCAATCTACTGGACCCAGCTGATGAGCAGTTCTTC
-,TRBV12-3/TRBV12-4,TRBJ1-5,many,CASSYSIRGSQPQHF,TGTGCCAGCAGCTATTCCATCCGGGGAAGTCAGCCCCAGCATTTT
-,TRBV12-3/TRBV12-4,TRBJ2-6,many,CASRNRHGSSGANVLTF,TGTGCCAGCAGAAATAGACACGGATCCTCTGGGGCCAACGTCCTGACTTTC
TRBD1,TRBV6-2/TRBV6-3,TRBJ2-1,many,CASTSRDRVDYNEQFF,TGTGCCAGCACCTCCCGGGACAGGGTTGACTACAATGAGCAGTTCTTC
-,TRBV20-1,TRBJ2-2,many,CSARDLSGGNTGELFF,TGCAGTGCTAGAGATTTAAGCGGAGGGAACACCGGGGAGCTGTTTTTT
-,TRBV7-9,TRBJ1-3,many,CASSLVAVTGNTIYF,TGTGCCAGCAGCTTAGTGGCAGTTACTGGAAACACCATATATTTT
-,TRBV20-1,TRBJ2-2,many,CSASPPPGNSGELFF,TGCAGTGCTAGCCCTCCACCGGGGAACAGCGGGGAGCTGTTTTTT
TRBD2,TRBV7-3,TRBJ2-2,many,CASSSGLAVNTGELFF,TGTGCCAGCAGCTCCGGACTAGCGGTAAACACCGGGGAGCTGTTTTTT
-,TRBV10-3,TRBJ1-1,many,CAISESEERAFF,TGTGCCATCAGTGAGTCGGAAGAACGAGCTTTCTTT
-,TRBV7-2,TRBJ2-7,many,CASSPSGAVHEQYF,TGTGCCAGCAGCCCCTCCGGGGCGGTACACGAGCAGTACTTC
TRBD2,TRBV6-5,TRBJ2-1,many,CASRLGLVGEQFF,TGTGCCAGCAGACTCGGACTAGTCGGTGAGCAGTTCTTC
-,TRBV5-1,TRBJ1-1,many,CASSLGLGDTEAFF,TGCGCCAGCAGCTTGGGGTTGGGAGACACTGAAGCTTTCTTT
-,TRBV10-3,TRBJ1-1,many,CAIRDLNTEAFF,TGTGCCATCCGGGATCTCAACACTGAAGCTTTCTTT
-,TRBV3-1,TRBJ2-3,many,CASSRLSGATDTQYF,TGTGCCAGCAGCCGTCTTTCGGGAGCCACAGATACGCAGTATTTT
-,TRBV28,TRBJ2-5,once,CARGLATDETQYF,TGTGCCAGGGGCTTGGCGACAGACGAGACCCAGTACTTC
TRBD1,TRBV30,TRBJ1-2,-,CAHGPGQGIGTF,TGTGCTCACGGGCCGGGACAGGGGATCGGCACCTTC
-,TRBV30,TRBJ1-6,-,CAWSGQTVKVLHF,TGTGCCTGGAGTGGGCAGACCGTGAAAGTCCTCCACTTT
-,TRBV28,TRBJ1-1,few,CASSFSLELNEAFF,TGTGCCAGCAGTTTTAGCCTGGAGCTTAATGAAGCTTTCTTT
-,TRBV3-1,TRBJ1-6,many,CASSQGLVSPLHF,TGTGCCAGCAGCCAAGGGTTGGTTTCACCCCTCCACTTT
TRBD2,TRBV20-1,TRBJ2-1,many,CSAKEVAGSSYNEQFF,TGCAGTGCTAAAGAAGTAGCGGGTAGCTCCTACAATGAGCAGTTCTTC
TRBD1,TRBV10-3,TRBJ2-7,many,CATYTGTGTEEQYF,TGTGCCACTTATACCGGGACAGGGACTGAAGAGCAGTACTTC
-,TRBV7-2,TRBJ1-2,many,CASSPQGQTTNYGYTF,TGTGCCAGCAGCCCCCAAGGACAGACCACTAACTATGGCTACACCTTC
TRBD1,TRBV28,TRBJ1-4,-,CASSPTGLSEKLFF,TGTGCCAGCAGCCCGACAGGGTTAAGTGAAAAACTGTTTTTT
-,TRBV6-2/TRBV6-3,TRBJ2-7,-,CASTSVGQLYEQYF,TGTGCCAGCACCTCAGTCGGACAACTGTACGAGCAGTACTTC
TRBD2,TRBV12-3/TRBV12-4,TRBJ2-1,many,CASSRGLAGNEQFF,TGTGCCAGCAGCCGCGGACTAGCGGGCAATGAGCAGTTCTTC
-,TRBV5-1,TRBJ2-2,few,CASSSRDIGNTGELFF,TGCGCCAGCAGCTCGAGGGACATCGGAAACACCGGGGAGCTGTTTTTT
-,TRBV5-1,TRBJ2-2,many,CASSLVGTGELFF,TGCGCCAGCAGCTTGGTTGGCACCGGGGAGCTGTTTTTT
-,TRBV5-1,TRBJ2-7,many,CASSSNTGQRDEQYF,TGCGCCAGCAGCTCGAATACAGGGCAGAGGGACGAGCAGTACTTC
-,TRBV5-1,TRBJ1-5,few,CASSLGGGDQPQHF,TGCGCCAGCAGCTTGGGGGGGGGGGATCAGCCCCAGCATTTT
TRBD2,TRBV7-9,TRBJ2-2,many,CANSGRAAGELFF,TGTGCCAATAGCGGGAGGGCCGCCGGGGAGCTGTTTTTT
-,TRBV5-1,TRBJ1-2,many,CASSLENTGIDGYTF,TGCGCCAGCAGCTTAGAGAATACAGGGATTGATGGCTACACCTTC
TRBD2,TRBV6-1,TRBJ2-1,many,CASRAGGRSAHEQFF,TGTGCCAGCAGGGCTGGCGGGAGATCCGCCCATGAGCAGTTCTTC
-,TRBV20-1,TRBJ1-2,many,CSARDGIPEGYTF,TGCAGTGCTAGAGATGGGATTCCTGAGGGCTACACCTTC
-,TRBV12-3/TRBV12-4,TRBJ1-1,many,CASSASGVDTEAFF,TGTGCCAGCAGCGCCTCAGGGGTGGACACTGAAGCTTTCTTT
-,TRBV5-1,TRBJ1-2,many,CASSLDAGKNYGYTF,TGCGCCAGCAGCTTGGATGCCGGAAAAAACTATGGCTACACCTTC
-,TRBV15,TRBJ2-1,many,CATSRDSGWKGAEQFF,TGTGCCACCAGCAGAGATTCGGGGTGGAAGGGTGCTGAGCAGTTCTTC
-,TRBV27,TRBJ2-5,many,CASRGGSDPLRETQYF,TGTGCCAGCAGGGGGGGTTCGGACCCACTAAGGGAGACCCAGTACTTC
-,TRBV4-2,TRBJ2-2,once,CAISPGLLGELFF,TGTGCCATCAGCCCAGGGCTCCTCGGGGAGCTGTTTTTT